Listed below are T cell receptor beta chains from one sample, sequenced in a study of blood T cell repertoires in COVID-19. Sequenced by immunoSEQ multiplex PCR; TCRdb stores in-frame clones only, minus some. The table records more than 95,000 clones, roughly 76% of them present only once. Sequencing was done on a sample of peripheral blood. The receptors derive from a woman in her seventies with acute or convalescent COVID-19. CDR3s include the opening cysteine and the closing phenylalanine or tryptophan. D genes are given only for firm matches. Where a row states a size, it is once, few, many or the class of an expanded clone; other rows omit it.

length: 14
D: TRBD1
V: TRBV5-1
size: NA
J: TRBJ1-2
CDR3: CASSPGTGEHGYTF
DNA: TGCGCCAGCAGCCCCGGGACAGGAGAACATGGCTACACCTTC

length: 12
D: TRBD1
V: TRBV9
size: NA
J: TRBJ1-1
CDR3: CASSRGQREAFF
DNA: TGTGCCAGCAGTAGGGGGCAGCGTGAAGCTTTCTTT

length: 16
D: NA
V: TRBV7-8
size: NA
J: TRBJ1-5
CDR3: CASRQSGGGPNQPQHF
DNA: TGTGCCAGCAGGCAGTCCGGGGGTGGCCCTAATCAGCCCCAGCATTTT

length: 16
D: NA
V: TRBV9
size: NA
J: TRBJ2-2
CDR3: CASSVRGGGDTGELFF
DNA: TGTGCCAGCAGCGTACGTGGAGGGGGCGATACCGGGGAGCTGTTTTTT

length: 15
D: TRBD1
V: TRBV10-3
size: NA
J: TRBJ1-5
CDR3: CAISEGQGGNQPQHF
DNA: TGTGCCATCAGTGAGGGACAGGGGGGGAATCAGCCCCAGCATTTT

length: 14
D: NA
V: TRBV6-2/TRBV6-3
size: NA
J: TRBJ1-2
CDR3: CASSSSGTRFGYTF
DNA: TGTGCCAGCAGTAGCTCCGGGACACGGTTTGGCTACACCTTC

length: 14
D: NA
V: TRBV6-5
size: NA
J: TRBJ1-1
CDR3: CASSKGTGDTEAFF
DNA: TGTGCCAGCAGTAAGGGGACGGGGGACACTGAAGCTTTCTTT

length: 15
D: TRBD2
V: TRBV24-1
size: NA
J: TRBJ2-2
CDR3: CATSPALAGVGELFF
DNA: TGTGCCACCAGCCCAGCCCTAGCGGGAGTAGGGGAGCTGTTTTTT

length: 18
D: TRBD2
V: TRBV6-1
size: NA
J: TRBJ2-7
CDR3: CASSEAPPGLAGVYEQYF
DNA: TGTGCCAGCAGTGAAGCCCCACCCGGACTAGCGGGAGTTTACGAGCAGTACTTC

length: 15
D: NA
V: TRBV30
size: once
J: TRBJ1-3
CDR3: CAWSNGQISGNTIYF
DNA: TGTGCCTGGAGCAACGGACAGATCTCTGGAAACACCATATATTTT

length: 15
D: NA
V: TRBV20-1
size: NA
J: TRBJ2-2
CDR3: CSASTFGKNTGELFF
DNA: TGCAGTGCTAGTACGTTCGGGAAGAACACCGGGGAGCTGTTTTTT

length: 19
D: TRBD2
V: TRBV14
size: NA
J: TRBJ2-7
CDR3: CASSQDRGSGRGGSYEQYF
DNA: TGTGCCAGCAGCCAAGATCGGGGTAGCGGGAGAGGTGGGTCCTACGAGCAGTACTTC